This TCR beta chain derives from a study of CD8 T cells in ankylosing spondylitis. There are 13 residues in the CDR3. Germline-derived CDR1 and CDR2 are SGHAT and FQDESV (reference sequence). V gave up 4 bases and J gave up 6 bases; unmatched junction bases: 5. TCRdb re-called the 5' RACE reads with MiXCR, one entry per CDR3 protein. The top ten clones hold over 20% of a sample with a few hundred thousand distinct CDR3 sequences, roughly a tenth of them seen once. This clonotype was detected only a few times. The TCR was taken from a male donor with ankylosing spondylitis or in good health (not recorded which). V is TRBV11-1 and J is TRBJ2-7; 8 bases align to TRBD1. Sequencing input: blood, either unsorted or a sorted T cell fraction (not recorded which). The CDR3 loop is CASSSNTGGEQYF. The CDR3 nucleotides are TGTGCCAGCAGCTCGAACACAGGGGGCGAGCAGTACTTC.